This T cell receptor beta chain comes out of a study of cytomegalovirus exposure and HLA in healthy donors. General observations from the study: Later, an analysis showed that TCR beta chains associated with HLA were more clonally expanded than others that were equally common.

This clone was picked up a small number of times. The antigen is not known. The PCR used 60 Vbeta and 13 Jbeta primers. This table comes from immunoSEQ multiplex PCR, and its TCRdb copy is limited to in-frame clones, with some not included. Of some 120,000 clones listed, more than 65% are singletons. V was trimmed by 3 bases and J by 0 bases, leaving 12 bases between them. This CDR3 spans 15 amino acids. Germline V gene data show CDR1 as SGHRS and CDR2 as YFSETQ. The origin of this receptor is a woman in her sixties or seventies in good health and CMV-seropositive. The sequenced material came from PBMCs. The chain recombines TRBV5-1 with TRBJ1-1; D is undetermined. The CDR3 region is CASSSTRGLNTEAFF. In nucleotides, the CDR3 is TGCGCCAGCAGCTCAACTAGAGGGCTGAACACTGAAGCTTTCTTT. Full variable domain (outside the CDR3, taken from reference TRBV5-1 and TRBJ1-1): KAGVTQTPRYLIKTRGQQVTLSCSPISGHRSVSWYQQTPGQGLQFLFEYFSETQRNKGNFPGRFSGRQFSNSRSEMNVSTLELGDSALYLCASSSTRGLNTEAFFGQGTRLTVV.